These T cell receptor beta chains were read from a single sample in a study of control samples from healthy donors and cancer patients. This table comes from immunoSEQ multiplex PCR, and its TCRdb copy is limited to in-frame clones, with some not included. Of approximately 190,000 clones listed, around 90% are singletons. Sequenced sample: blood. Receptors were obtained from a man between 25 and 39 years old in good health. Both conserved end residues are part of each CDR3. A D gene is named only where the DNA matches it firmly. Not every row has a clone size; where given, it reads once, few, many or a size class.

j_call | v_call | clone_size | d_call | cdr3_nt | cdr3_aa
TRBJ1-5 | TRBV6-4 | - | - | TGTGCCAGCAGCCCAGAAGTTCATCAGCCCCAGCATTTT | CASSPEVHQPQHF
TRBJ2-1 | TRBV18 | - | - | TGTGCCAGCTCACCTGTCGTCGGTAATGAGCAGTTCTTC | CASSPVVGNEQFF
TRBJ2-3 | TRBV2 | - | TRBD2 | TGTGCCAGCAGTGAAAGCGGGACTAGCGGGGGCCTTATATTCACAGATACGCAGTATTTT | CASSESGTSGGLIFTDTQYF
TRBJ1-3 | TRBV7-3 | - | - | TGTGCCAGCAGTCGTGACGGGAGCTCTGGAAACACCATATATTTT | CASSRDGSSGNTIYF
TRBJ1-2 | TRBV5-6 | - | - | TGTGCCAGCAGCTTGGAGGGGCAGGGGATAGGCTACACCTTC | CASSLEGQGIGYTF
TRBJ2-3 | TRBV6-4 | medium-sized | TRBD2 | TGTGCCAGCAGTGAGGCTAGCGGGAGGCCCACAGATACGCAGTATTTT | CASSEASGRPTDTQYF
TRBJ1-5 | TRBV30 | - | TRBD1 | TGTGCCTGGACGGGGGGACAGGGATACAATCAGCCCCAGCATTTT | CAWTGGQGYNQPQHF
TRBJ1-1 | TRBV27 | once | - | TGTGCCAGCAGTTTATCCAGGGTCGTTGAAGCTTTCTTT | CASSLSRVVEAFF
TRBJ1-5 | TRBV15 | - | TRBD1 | TGTGCCACCAGCGGAAACAGGGGGCAACAGCCCCAGCATTTT | CATSGNRGQQPQHF
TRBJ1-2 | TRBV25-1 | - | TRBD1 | TGTGCCAGCAGTGGACAGGGGGCGGCCGGCTACACCTTC | CASSGQGAAGYTF
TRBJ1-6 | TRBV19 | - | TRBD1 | TGTGCCAGTAGTACCTGGACAGGGTCTAGGTCACCCCTCCACTTT | CASSTWTGSRSPLHF
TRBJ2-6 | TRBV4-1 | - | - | TGCGCCAGCAGCCAAGATCTAAGCCGGACCTCTGGGGCCAACGTCCTGACTTTC | CASSQDLSRTSGANVLTF
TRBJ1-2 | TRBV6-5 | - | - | TGTGCCAGCAGTAGCGTAGACAAAGCTAACTATGGCTACACCTTC | CASSSVDKANYGYTF
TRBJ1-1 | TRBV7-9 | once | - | TGTGCCAGCAGCCCACAGGGAACTGAAGCTTTCTTT | CASSPQGTEAFF
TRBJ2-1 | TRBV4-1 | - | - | TGCGCCAGCAGCCCCCGAAATACAGGCGAGCAGTTCTTC | CASSPRNTGEQFF
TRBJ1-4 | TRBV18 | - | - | TGTGCCAGCTCACGCAGAACTAATGAAAAACTGTTTTTT | CASSRRTNEKLFF
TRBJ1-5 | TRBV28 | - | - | TGTGCCAGCAGAATAGGGAATCAGCCCCAGCATTTT | CASRIGNQPQHF
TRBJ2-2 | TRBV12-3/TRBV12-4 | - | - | TGTGCCAGCAAAACGAACACCGGGGAGCTGTTTTTT | CASKTNTGELFF
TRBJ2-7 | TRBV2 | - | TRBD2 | TGTGCCAGCAGTGAAATAGCGGGGAGCTCCTACGAGCAGTACTTC | CASSEIAGSSYEQYF
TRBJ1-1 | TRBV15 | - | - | TGTGCCACCAGCAGATCGGGAAGGGGAGCTGAAGCTTTCTTT | CATSRSGRGAEAFF
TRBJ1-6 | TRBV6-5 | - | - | TGTGCCAGCAGAATTGTCAGGGAGGATTCACCCCTCCACTTT | CASRIVREDSPLHF
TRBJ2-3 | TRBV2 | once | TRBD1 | TGTGCCAGCGGGACAGGGCCTGAGTATGTTGGTACGCAGTATTTT | CASGTGPEYVGTQYF
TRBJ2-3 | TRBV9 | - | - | TGTGCCAGCAGCTCCCCGTCTACAGTTTATCGGGGCGGCACAGATACGCAGTATTTT | CASSSPSTVYRGGTDTQYF
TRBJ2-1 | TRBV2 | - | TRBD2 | TGTGCCAGCAGTTCCGCGGGGGGCCGGGGGTTCTTC | CASSSAGGRGFF
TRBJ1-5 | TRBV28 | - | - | TGTGCCAGCAGTTTATGGAGACAGGCTGATCAGCCCCAGCATTTT | CASSLWRQADQPQHF
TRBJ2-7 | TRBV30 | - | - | TGTGCCTGGAACCCGACAGGCCTCTACGAGCAGTACTTC | CAWNPTGLYEQYF
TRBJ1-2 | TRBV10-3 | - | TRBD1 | TGTGCCACACACGTGGACAGGGGAACGGACTATGGCTACACCTTC | CATHVDRGTDYGYTF
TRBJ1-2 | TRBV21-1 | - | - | TGTGCCAGACCTAACGCAGCAATTAACGGTCAGCACTATGGCTACACCTTC | CARPNAAINGQHYGYTF
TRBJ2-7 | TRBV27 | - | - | TGTGCCAGCAAGACCCGGGAAAAAAGTATAGAGCAGTACTTC | CASKTREKSIEQYF
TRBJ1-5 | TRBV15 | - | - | TGTGCCACCAGCAGCCGCAGGGGTAATAGCAATCAGCCCCAGCATTTT | CATSSRRGNSNQPQHF
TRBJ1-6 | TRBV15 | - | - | TGTGCCACCAGCAGAGCCGTGAGTAATTCACCCCTCCACTTT | CATSRAVSNSPLHF
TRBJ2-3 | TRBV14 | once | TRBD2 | TGTGCCAGCAGCTCGGGGGGAATGGCAGATACGCAGTATTTT | CASSSGGMADTQYF
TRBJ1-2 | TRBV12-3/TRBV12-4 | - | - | TGTGCCAGCAGTAAGGGGGTTCTGGGTGGCTACACCTTC | CASSKGVLGGYTF